This T cell receptor (beta chain) was captured by sequencing in a study of shared clonotypes between healthy human individuals. The germline CDR1 and CDR2 sequences are SGHAT and FQNNGV. This CDR3 region has 15 residues. The V gene end was trimmed by 1 base and the J gene end by 6 bases; junction bases not matched to a gene: 6. Naive-designated CD8 cells lacked CD45RO, were positively enriched for CCR7, and omitted terminally differentiated effector memory CD45RA+ cells. The donors, all of them Caucasian adults, lived in Nashville, Tennessee. Repertoires were generated with immunoSEQ multiplex PCR, while TCRdb's copy carries only in-frame clones and drops some. The table has 800,000 or so clones, about 96% seen once.

V gene TRBV11-2 combines with J gene TRBJ2-1, with 7 bases matching TRBD1. This TCR came from a man under 40 in good health. The source material was naive CD8+ T cells sorted from blood. CDR3 amino acids: CASSLVGTVSNEQFF. For the CDR3, the DNA is TGTGCCAGCAGCTTAGTTGGGACAGTCAGCAATGAGCAGTTCTTC.